This TCR beta chain appears in the sequencing data of a study of T cell responses to AZD1222 COVID-19 vaccine. TCRdb keeps only in-frame clones here, not all; method: immunoSEQ multiplex PCR. This sample has roughly 170,000 clones, with more than 85% found just once. This CDR3 is built from 14 residues. The V end was cut by 6 bases, the J end by 1 base, with 12 bases between. Looked up from germline, CDR1 is KGHSH and CDR2 is LQKENI. The chain recombines TRBV18 with TRBJ1-2; D might be TRBD1 (5 bases). The sequence derives from an adult in good health. The sample consisted of peripheral blood, taken on day 0 of AZD1222 vaccination. CDR3 nucleotide sequence: TGTGCCAGCTCGGCAAGGGACGGTAACTATGGCTACACCTTC. Protein: CASSARDGNYGYTF.